The 21 T cell receptor beta chains reported below all come from one sample, sequenced in a study of blood T cells in healthy people across ages (dated by TCRdb to the mid-2010s). Library preparation used 5' RACE. The instrument was an Illumina HiSeq 2500. A second PCR of about 7 to 12 cycles was run with a J-beta primer mix and a sample-barcoded 5' primer. TCRdb reprocessed the public reads (quality trimming at Q25 with fastp, clone calling with MiXCR) and kept in-frame beta chains. Every CDR3 protein is listed once, alongside the most common genes and DNA of its rows. This sample is represented by 550,000 to 750,000 distinct CDR3 sequences; around 21% of them were singletons. The ten largest make up 3% to 4% of the sample. Sequencing input: blood. The receptors shown here come from a man in his 70s in good health.

The V call is TRBV5-4, the J call TRBJ1-4; D possibly corresponds to TRBD1 (6 bases). Trimming pared 4 bases from V and 8 bases from J, leaving 18 bases between. The CDR3 length is 15 residues. Per the germline V gene, CDR1 is SGHNT and CDR2 is YYREEE (reference sequence). The CDR3 coding sequence is TGTGCCAGCAGCGTGGAATGGGGGGCAGGAGAAAAACTGTTTTTT. Translated, it gives CASSVEWGAGEKLFF.

J is TRBJ2-5 and V is TRBV7-2; D gene ambiguous. The J call may be faulty, since TRBJ2-7 better matches the DNA end. The CDR3 is 13 residues long. The germline gives CDR1 SGHTA, CDR2 FQGNSA. The CDR3 nucleotides read TGTGCCAGCATCCCGCCGACTTCCTACGAGCAGTACTTC. It specifies CASIPPTSYEQYF.

This chain uses TRBV12-3 or TRBV12-4 with TRBJ2-3; 7 nucleotides line up with TRBD1. The length of the CDR3 is 13 residues. Losses at the gene ends were 3 bases for V and 5 bases for J; bases not matched to a gene: 2. The CDR3 loop reads CASSFDRVDTQYF. The CDR3 coding sequence is TGTGCCAGCAGTTTCGACAGGGTAGATACGCAGTATTTT.

The chain employs TRBV30 and TRBJ1-6; D remains unclear. CDR3 size: 11 residues. Trimming removed 5 bases from V and 9 bases from J, with 8 bases in between. Germline values: CDR1 GTSNPN, CDR2 SVGIG (reference sequence). In DNA form, the CDR3 reads TGTGCCTGGGGGCCACTTTCACCCCTCCACTTT. Encoded protein: CAWGPLSPLHF.

This clonotype has only a few counts. The rearrangement uses TRBV11-2 and TRBJ2-5; D tentatively reads TRBD1 or TRBD2 (5 bases each). The CDR3 covers 14 residues. Trimming removed 1 base at V and 5 bases at J, with 11 bases between. Germline V gives CDR1 SGHAT, CDR2 FQNNGV. The CDR3 is CASSLVTGGETQYF. CDR3 bases: TGTGCCAGCAGCTTAGTTACAGGAGGCGAGACCCAGTACTTC.

The chain couples TRBV18 to TRBJ2-5, with D unresolved. V dropped 5 bases and J dropped 3 bases, with 10 bases sitting between them. CDR1 and CDR2 (germline): KGHSH, LQKENI. This CDR3 is built from 13 residues. CDR3: CASSKGSEETQYF. The CDR3, as DNA: TGTGCCAGCTCAAAGGGATCCGAAGAGACCCAGTACTTC.

This clonotype was picked up a small number of times. One end of the junction does not line up with germline, which may come from a read error. CDR3 loop: CASSMGGMETRYF. The CDR3 coding sequence is TGTGCCAGCAGTATGGGGGGGATGGAGACCCGGTACTTC. This sequence joins TRBV7-2 and TRBJ2-1, with 7 bases matching TRBD2. CDR3 length equals 13 residues. Germline values: CDR1 SGHTA, CDR2 FQGNSA. The variable domain in full, with the rest retrieved from reference TRBV7-2 and TRBJ2-1, is GAGVSQSPSNKVTEKGKDVELRCDPISGHTALYWYRQSLGQGLEFLIYFQGNSAPDKSGLPSDRFSAERTGGSVSTLTIQRTQQEDSAVYLCASSMGGMETRYFGPGTRLTVL.

The table lists this clonotype with a few counts. This chain connects TRBV7-2 to TRBJ2-3; 15 bases match TRBD2. Germline assignment: CDR1 SGHTA and CDR2 FQGNSA. V trimming: 5 bases; J trimming: 5 bases; junction bases outside the gene matches: 8. The CDR3 runs to 17 residues. The CDR3 loop is CASSLRTSGRDGDTQYF. The CDR3 nucleotides are TGTGCCAGCAGCCTCCGGACTAGCGGGAGGGATGGAGATACGCAGTATTTT.

The chain has TRBV20-1 and TRBJ2-5; TRBD2 matches 10 bases. The tail of the sequence fits TRBJ2-1 better, so the J call may be wrong. This CDR3 spans 14 amino acids. Germline-derived CDR1 and CDR2 are DFQATT and SNEGSKA (reference sequence). The CDR3 region is CSASTSGKGYEQFF. CDR3 bases: TGCAGTGCTAGCACTAGCGGGAAGGGCTATGAGCAGTTCTTC.

This clonotype was counted only a few times. CDR3 coding DNA: TGTGCCAGCAGCTTAGATGGGAAGGGCAATCAGCCCCAGCATTTT. The encoded protein is CASSLDGKGNQPQHF. The gene calls are TRBV7-2 and TRBJ1-5; D call uncertain. The CDR3 is 15 residues long. V lost 1 base and J lost 2, with 9 bases in between. Germline CDR1 is SGHTA and CDR2 is FQGNSA.

V gene TRBV4-3 combines with J gene TRBJ1-6; D uncertain. V was trimmed by 3 bases and J by 8 bases, leaving 11 bases between them. The CDR3 covers 14 residues. Germline-derived CDR1 and CDR2 are LGHNA and YSLEER. CDR3 region: CASSHSLKDSPLHF. The DNA of the CDR3 is TGCGCCAGCAGCCACTCCTTGAAGGATTCACCCCTCCACTTT.

The chain combines TRBV20-1 with TRBJ2-4; 16 nucleotides align to TRBD2. Germline lookup yields CDR1 DFQATT and CDR2 SNEGSKA (reference sequence). Trimming at V came to 1 base and at J to 1 base, leaving 4 bases not matched to a gene. The CDR3 is 18 amino acids. CDR3 protein: CSARGPGLAGGAKNIQYF. In DNA form, the CDR3 reads TGCAGTGCTAGAGGCCCGGGACTAGCGGGAGGGGCCAAAAACATTCAGTACTTC.

This clonotype was recorded a few times. The rearrangement links TRBV20-1 to TRBJ2-6; D ambiguous. V was clipped by 2 bases and J by 12 bases, with 8 bases between them. This CDR3 is 11 amino acids long. Germline CDR1 is DFQATT and CDR2 is SNEGSKA (reference sequence). CDR3 in DNA: TGCAGTGCTAGAAGGGAAGGCGTCCTGACTTTC. It is translated as CSARREGVLTF.

This clonotype was detected only a few times. J is TRBJ2-7 and V is TRBV5-4; 10 nucleotides agree with TRBD2. CDR1 is SGHNT and CDR2 is YYREEE in the germline V gene (reference sequence). After removal of 3 bases from V and 7 bases from J, the junction contained 28 bases not matched to a gene. This CDR3 has 21 amino acids. The CDR3 DNA reads as TGTGCCAGCAGCTACTGGAATTTGATGAGACAGGGTGGAACTAGCGGGAATGAGCAGTACTTC. It specifies CASSYWNLMRQGGTSGNEQYF.

A few counts support this clonotype. The chain recombines TRBV11-3 with TRBJ2-5; no clear D gene. The CDR3 runs 13 residues. V gave up 2 bases and J gave up 4 bases, with 8 bases separating them. Per germline, CDR1 SGHNT and CDR2 YENEEA. In DNA form, the CDR3 reads TGTGCCAGCAGCTTACTTTTGGGAGAGACCCAGTACTTC. Protein product: CASSLLLGETQYF.

The CDR3 DNA follows: TGTGCCAGCAAACCCGGCACGACCGGGACACACTATGGCTACACCTTC. Its translation: CASKPGTTGTHYGYTF. The chain recombines TRBV28 with TRBJ1-2, with D possibly being TRBD1 (6 bases). CDR1 is MDHEN, CDR2 SYDVKM, per germline. The germline V and J ends were trimmed by 7 bases and 3 bases, with 21 bases remaining between them. The CDR3 spans 16 residues.

The chain combines TRBV4-1 with TRBJ1-5; weak D call: TRBD1 (5 bases). V gave up 4 bases and J gave up 4 bases, with 20 bases separating them. The CDR3 length is 17 residues. Per the germline V gene, CDR1 is MGHRA and CDR2 is YSYEKL. CDR3 DNA: TGCGCCAGCAGCCTAGGGGTGGGGCAGCTAAGTAATCAGCCCCAGCATTTT. Protein product: CASSLGVGQLSNQPQHF.

V is TRBV6-1 and J is TRBJ1-6; a possible D gene is TRBD1 (6 bases). Per the germline V gene, CDR1 is MNHNS and CDR2 is SASEGT. Trimming cost V 2 bases and J 7 bases, with 9 bases left between them. CDR3 length: 14 amino acids. CDR3 DNA sequence: TGTGCCAGCAGTGAAACAGGGCGCAATTCACCCCTCCACTTT. It translates to CASSETGRNSPLHF.

This clonotype has a handful of counts. The chain combines TRBV27 with TRBJ2-7; 7 nucleotides align to TRBD1. Germline CDR1 MNHEY, CDR2 SMNVEV (reference sequence). This CDR3 is 15 amino acids long. The trim removed 0 bases at V and 2 bases at J, leaving 4 bases unmatched. CDR3 region: CASSLSSQGAYEQYF. Here the CDR3 DNA reads TGTGCCAGCAGTTTATCTAGCCAGGGGGCCTACGAGCAGTACTTC.

The rearrangement uses TRBV20-1 and TRBJ2-7, with 7 bases identical to TRBD2. Unmatched junction bases numbered 7, after V lost 3 bases and J lost 2 bases. The CDR3 spans 14 residues. In germline, CDR1 is DFQATT, CDR2 SNEGSKA (reference sequence). CDR3 in amino acids: CSASAAGKAYEQYF. DNA of the CDR3: TGCAGTGCTAGTGCAGCGGGAAAAGCCTACGAGCAGTACTTC.

Only a few counts were recorded for this clonotype. V usage is TRBV15 and J usage is TRBJ2-5; 10 bases are shared with TRBD2. Trimming removed 7 bases from V and 4 bases from J; junction bases left unmatched: 6. The germline V gene has CDR1 LNHNV and CDR2 YYDKDF (reference sequence). The CDR3 runs 14 residues. The CDR3 DNA follows: TGTGCCACCATGCTAGCGGGAGTTCTAGAGACCCAGTACTTC. It codes for CATMLAGVLETQYF.